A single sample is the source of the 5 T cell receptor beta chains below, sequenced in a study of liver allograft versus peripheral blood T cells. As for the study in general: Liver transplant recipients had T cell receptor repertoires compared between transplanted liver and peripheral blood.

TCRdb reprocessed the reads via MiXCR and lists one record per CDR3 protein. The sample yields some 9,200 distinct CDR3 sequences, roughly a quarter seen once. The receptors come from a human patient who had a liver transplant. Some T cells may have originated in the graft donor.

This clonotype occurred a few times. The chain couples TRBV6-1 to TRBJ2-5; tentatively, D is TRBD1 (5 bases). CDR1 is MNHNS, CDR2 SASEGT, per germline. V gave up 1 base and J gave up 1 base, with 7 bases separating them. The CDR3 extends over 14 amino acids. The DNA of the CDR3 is TGTGCCAGCAGTGAAGGGGGCAGCCAAGAGACCCAGTACTTC. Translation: CASSEGGSQETQYF.

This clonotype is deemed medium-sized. The DNA of the CDR3 is TGTGCCAGCTCCCCGGGACCGACTACCCATTCACCCCTCCACTTT. Amino acid sequence: CASSPGPTTHSPLHF. This chain uses TRBV18 with TRBJ1-6; tentative D call: TRBD1 (5 bases). The V end was cut by 6 bases, the J end by 8 bases, with 17 bases between. This CDR3 has 15 amino acids. CDR1 and CDR2 (germline): KGHSH, LQKENI. Combining the CDR3 with reference TRBV18 and TRBJ1-6 gives the whole variable domain NAGVMQNPRHLVRRRGQEARLRCSPMKGHSHVYWYRQLPEEGLKFMVYLQKENIIDESGMPKERFSAEFPKEGPSILRIQQVVRGDSAAYFCASSPGPTTHSPLHFGNGTRLTVT.

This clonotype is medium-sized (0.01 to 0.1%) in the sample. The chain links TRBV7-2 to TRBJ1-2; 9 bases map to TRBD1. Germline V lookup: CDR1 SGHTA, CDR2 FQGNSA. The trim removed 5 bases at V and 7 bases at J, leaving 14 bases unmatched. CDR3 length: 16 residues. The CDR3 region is CASSPRGTGSSSGYTF. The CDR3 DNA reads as TGTGCCAGCAGCCCTAGAGGGACAGGGTCTTCCTCTGGCTACACCTTC.

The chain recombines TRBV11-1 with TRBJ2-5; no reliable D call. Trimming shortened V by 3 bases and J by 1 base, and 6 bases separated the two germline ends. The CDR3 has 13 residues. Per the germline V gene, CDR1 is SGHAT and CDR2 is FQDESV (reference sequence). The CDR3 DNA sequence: TGTGCCAGCAGCTTCGGCACCCAAGAGACCCAGTACTTC. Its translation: CASSFGTQETQYF.

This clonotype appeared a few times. The CDR3 protein is CASGLVTREAFF. The CDR3 DNA reads as TGTGCCTCAGGATTAGTGACCCGCGAAGCTTTCTTT. This sequence joins TRBV6-2 or TRBV6-3 and TRBJ1-1, with D unresolved. Germline assignment: CDR1 MNHEY and CDR2 SVGEGT. This CDR3 contains 12 residues. V was clipped by 11 bases and J by 8 bases, with 18 bases between them.